The rows below give T cell receptor beta chains drawn from one sample of a study of OX40 agonist ivuxolimab in advanced cancers. Profiled with immunoSEQ multiplex PCR; TCRdb holds only in-frame clones, not every one. The sample includes about 72,000 clones, about 87% of them seen just once. Here the sequenced sample was CD4+ or CD8+ T cells sorted from blood, taken in a trial of the OX40 agonist ivuxolimab. The receptors were sampled from an adult with an advanced solid tumor such as melanoma, head and neck, liver or kidney cancer. CDR3s include the opening cysteine and the closing phenylalanine or tryptophan. Each record gives: J gene, CDR3 length, V gene, CDR3 protein.

J gene: TRBJ1-6
CDR3 length: 15
V gene: TRBV30
CDR3 protein: CAWSVPEVGNSPLHF

J gene: TRBJ2-7
CDR3 length: 12
V gene: TRBV28
CDR3 protein: CAVQGNPYEQYF

J gene: TRBJ2-5
CDR3 length: 12
V gene: TRBV7-2
CDR3 protein: CASSLVAETQYF

J gene: TRBJ2-2
CDR3 length: 17
V gene: TRBV7-2
CDR3 protein: CASSLDRSGSGTGELFF

J gene: TRBJ2-3
CDR3 length: 15
V gene: TRBV2
CDR3 protein: CASSEAGWQADTQYF

J gene: TRBJ2-7
CDR3 length: 13
V gene: TRBV7-3
CDR3 protein: CASSSLSGNEQYF

J gene: TRBJ1-6
CDR3 length: 12
V gene: TRBV30
CDR3 protein: CAWSVRRGQFHF

J gene: TRBJ2-7
CDR3 length: 14
V gene: TRBV28
CDR3 protein: CASSPRDRNYEQYF

J gene: TRBJ2-2
CDR3 length: 15
V gene: TRBV10-1
CDR3 protein: CASRGGTANTGELFF

J gene: TRBJ2-7
CDR3 length: 15
V gene: TRBV28
CDR3 protein: CASSYLGTGTNEQYF

J gene: TRBJ2-3
CDR3 length: 14
V gene: TRBV5-1
CDR3 protein: CASSLGLSTDTQYF

J gene: TRBJ2-2
CDR3 length: 15
V gene: TRBV11-3
CDR3 protein: CASSSRQVLTGELFF

J gene: TRBJ2-3
CDR3 length: 15
V gene: TRBV2
CDR3 protein: CASSVGGIGADTQYF

J gene: TRBJ2-2
CDR3 length: 14
V gene: TRBV7-2
CDR3 protein: CASSLAYNTGELFF

J gene: TRBJ2-7
CDR3 length: 14
V gene: TRBV6-5
CDR3 protein: CASSYDRDGYEQYF

J gene: TRBJ2-7
CDR3 length: 14
V gene: TRBV2
CDR3 protein: CASSDLDSIYEQYF

J gene: TRBJ2-7
CDR3 length: 14
V gene: TRBV28
CDR3 protein: CASSNTRVWYEQYF

J gene: TRBJ2-1
CDR3 length: 19
V gene: TRBV11-3
CDR3 protein: CASSLEEVGLAVSYNEQFF

J gene: TRBJ2-7
CDR3 length: 14
V gene: TRBV27
CDR3 protein: CASSLLAGVGEQYF

J gene: TRBJ2-3
CDR3 length: 16
V gene: TRBV12-5
CDR3 protein: CASGPSGTSGTDTQYF

J gene: TRBJ2-6
CDR3 length: 15
V gene: TRBV10-3
CDR3 protein: CAIQDSYSGANVLTF

J gene: TRBJ1-2
CDR3 length: 12
V gene: TRBV7-3
CDR3 protein: CASSFTSGGYTF

J gene: TRBJ2-6
CDR3 length: 16
V gene: TRBV5-4
CDR3 protein: CASSSVTGPGANVLTF

J gene: TRBJ2-3
CDR3 length: 16
V gene: TRBV10-3
CDR3 protein: CAISGSLGLGTDTQYF

J gene: TRBJ2-4
CDR3 length: 10
V gene: TRBV29-1
CDR3 protein: CSVMDSRQYF

J gene: TRBJ2-7
CDR3 length: 15
V gene: TRBV7-2
CDR3 protein: CASSLSGQGIHEQYF

J gene: TRBJ2-3
CDR3 length: 15
V gene: TRBV28
CDR3 protein: CASSFPGGGTDTQYF